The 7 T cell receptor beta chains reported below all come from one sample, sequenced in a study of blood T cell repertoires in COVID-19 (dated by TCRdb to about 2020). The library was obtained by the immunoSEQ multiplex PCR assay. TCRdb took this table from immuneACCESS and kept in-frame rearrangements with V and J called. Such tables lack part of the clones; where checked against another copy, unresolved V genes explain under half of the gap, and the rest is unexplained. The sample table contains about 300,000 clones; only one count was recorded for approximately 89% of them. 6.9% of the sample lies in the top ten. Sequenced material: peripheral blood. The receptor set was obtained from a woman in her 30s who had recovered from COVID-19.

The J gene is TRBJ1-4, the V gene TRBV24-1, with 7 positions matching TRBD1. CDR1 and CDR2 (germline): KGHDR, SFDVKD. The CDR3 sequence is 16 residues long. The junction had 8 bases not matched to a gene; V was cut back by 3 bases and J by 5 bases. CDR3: CATSDPTGDANEKLFF. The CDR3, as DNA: TGTGCCACCAGTGATCCCACAGGGGACGCCAATGAAAAACTGTTTTTT.

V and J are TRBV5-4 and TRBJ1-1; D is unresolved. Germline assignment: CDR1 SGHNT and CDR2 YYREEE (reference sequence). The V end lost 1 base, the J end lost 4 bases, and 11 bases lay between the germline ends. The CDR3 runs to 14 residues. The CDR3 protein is CASSLLYGGTEAFF. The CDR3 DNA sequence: TGTGCCAGCAGCTTGCTATACGGAGGCACTGAAGCTTTCTTT. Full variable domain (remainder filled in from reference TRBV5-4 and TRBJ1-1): ETGVTQSPTHLIKTRGQQVTLRCSSQSGHNTVSWYQQALGQGPQFIFQYYREEENGRGNFPPRFSGLQFPNYSSELNVNALELDDSALYLCASSLLYGGTEAFFGQGTRLTVV.

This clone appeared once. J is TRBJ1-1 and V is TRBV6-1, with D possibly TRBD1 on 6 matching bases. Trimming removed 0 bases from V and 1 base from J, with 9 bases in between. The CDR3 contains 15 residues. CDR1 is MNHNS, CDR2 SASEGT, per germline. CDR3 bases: TGTGCCAGCAGTGAAGCGTGGGGACAGAACACTGAAGCTTTCTTT. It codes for CASSEAWGQNTEAFF.

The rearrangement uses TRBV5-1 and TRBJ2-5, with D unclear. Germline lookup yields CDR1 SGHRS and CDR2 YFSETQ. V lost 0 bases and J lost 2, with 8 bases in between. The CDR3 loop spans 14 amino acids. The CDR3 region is CASSLGHRQETQYF. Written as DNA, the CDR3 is TGCGCCAGCAGCTTGGGACATAGACAAGAGACCCAGTACTTC.

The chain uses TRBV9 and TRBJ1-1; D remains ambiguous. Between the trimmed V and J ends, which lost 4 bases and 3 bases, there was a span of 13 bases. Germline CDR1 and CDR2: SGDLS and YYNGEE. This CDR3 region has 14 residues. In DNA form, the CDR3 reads TGTGCCAGCAGCCCATCAGTGGCGGACACTGAAGCTTTCTTT. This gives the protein CASSPSVADTEAFF.

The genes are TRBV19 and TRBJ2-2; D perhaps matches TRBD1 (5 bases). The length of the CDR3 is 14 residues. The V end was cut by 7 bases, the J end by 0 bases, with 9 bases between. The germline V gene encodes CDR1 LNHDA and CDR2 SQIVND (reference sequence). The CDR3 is CASTQQANTGELFF. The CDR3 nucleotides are TGTGCCAGTACACAACAGGCGAACACCGGGGAGCTGTTTTTT.

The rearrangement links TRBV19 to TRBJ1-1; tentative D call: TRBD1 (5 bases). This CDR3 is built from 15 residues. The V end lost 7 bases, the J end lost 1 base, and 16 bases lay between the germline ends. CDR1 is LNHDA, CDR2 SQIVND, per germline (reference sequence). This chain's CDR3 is CASTPLRRGNTEAFF. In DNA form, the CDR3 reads TGTGCCAGTACCCCCCTGCGGAGGGGGAACACTGAAGCTTTCTTT.